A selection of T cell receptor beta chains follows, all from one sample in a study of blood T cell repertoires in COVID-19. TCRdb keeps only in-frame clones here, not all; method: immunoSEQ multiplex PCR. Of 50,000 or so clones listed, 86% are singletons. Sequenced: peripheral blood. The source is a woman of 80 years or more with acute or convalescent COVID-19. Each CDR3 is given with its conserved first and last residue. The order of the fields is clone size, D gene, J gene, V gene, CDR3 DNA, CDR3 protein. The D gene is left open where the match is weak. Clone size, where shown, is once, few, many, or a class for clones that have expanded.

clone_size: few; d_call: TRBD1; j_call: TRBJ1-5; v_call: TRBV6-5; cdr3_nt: TGTGCCAGCAGGCGGACAGGCGACAATCAGCCCCAGCATTTT; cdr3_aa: CASRRTGDNQPQHF
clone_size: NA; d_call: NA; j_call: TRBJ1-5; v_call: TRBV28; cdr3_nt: TGTGCCAGCTCACAGAGGGAGTCCCAGCATTTT; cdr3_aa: CASSQRESQHF
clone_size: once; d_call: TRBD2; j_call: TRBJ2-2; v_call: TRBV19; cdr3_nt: TGTGCCAGTAGGACTAGCGGGAGGGCCAGCGGGGAGCTGTTTTTT; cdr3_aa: CASRTSGRASGELFF
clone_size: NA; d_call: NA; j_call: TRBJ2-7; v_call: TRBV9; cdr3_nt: TGTGCCAGCAGCGTAGGGACACACACCTACGAGCAGTACTTC; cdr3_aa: CASSVGTHTYEQYF
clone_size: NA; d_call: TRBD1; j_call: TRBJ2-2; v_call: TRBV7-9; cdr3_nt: TGTGCCAGCAGCAAGGACAGGGGAAGCACCGGGGAGCTGTTTTTT; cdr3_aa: CASSKDRGSTGELFF
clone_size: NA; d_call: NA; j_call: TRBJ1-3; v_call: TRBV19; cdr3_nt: TGTGCCAGTAGTATCGGAGTCCCCGAGGGAAACACCATATATTTT; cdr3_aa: CASSIGVPEGNTIYF
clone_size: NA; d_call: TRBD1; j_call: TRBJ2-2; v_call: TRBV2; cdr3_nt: TGTGCCAGCAGCCTTATGGCTCAGGGGGCTCGGACCGGGGAGCTGTTTTTT; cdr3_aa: CASSLMAQGARTGELFF
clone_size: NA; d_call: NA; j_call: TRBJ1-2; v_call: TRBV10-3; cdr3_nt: TGTGCCATCCGGTTGGGGCCCGGAGCTAACTATGGCTACACCTTC; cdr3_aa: CAIRLGPGANYGYTF
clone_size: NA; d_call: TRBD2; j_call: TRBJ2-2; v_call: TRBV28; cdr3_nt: TGTGCCAGCCGGGGGGGACGGACCGGGGAGCTGTTTTTT; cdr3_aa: CASRGGRTGELFF
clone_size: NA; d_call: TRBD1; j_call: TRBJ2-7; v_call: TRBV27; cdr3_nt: TGTGCCAGCAGCTGGGACAGAGCCTCCTACGAGCAGTACTTC; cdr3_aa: CASSWDRASYEQYF
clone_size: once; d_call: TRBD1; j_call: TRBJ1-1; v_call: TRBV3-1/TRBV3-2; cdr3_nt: TGTGCCAGCAGCCGAGAGACAGGGGGCTCTAGTTCCTTT; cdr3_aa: CASSRETGGSSSF
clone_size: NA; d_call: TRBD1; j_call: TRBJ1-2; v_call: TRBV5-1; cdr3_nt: TGCGCCAGCAGCTTGGAGGGGGCAAAAGGCTACACCTTC; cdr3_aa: CASSLEGAKGYTF
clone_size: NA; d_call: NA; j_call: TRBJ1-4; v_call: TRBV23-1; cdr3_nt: TGCGCCAGCAGTCAATCCGGCAGGGTGACCGAAAAACTGTTTTTT; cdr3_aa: CASSQSGRVTEKLFF
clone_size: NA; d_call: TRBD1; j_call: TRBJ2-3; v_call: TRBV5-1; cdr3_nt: TGCGCCAGCAGCTTGAGGGGGACAGGGGGGACAGATACGCAGTATTTT; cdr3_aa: CASSLRGTGGTDTQYF
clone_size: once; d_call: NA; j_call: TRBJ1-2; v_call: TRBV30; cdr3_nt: TGTGCCTGGAGTCGCCGAGTGAACTATGGCTACACCTTC; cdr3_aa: CAWSRRVNYGYTF
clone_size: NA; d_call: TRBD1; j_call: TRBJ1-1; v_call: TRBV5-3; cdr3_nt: TGTGCCAGAAGCCGGGGACAGGGTAATTGCGCTGAAGCTTTCTTT; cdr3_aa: CARSRGQGNCAEAFF
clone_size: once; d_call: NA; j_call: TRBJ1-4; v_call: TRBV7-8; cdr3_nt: TGTGCCAGCAGCTTAGCGCTCGGTAGTCGGGAAAAACTGTTTTTT; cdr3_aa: CASSLALGSREKLFF
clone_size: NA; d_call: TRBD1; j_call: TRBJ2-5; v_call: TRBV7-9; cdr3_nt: TGTGCCAGCAGCTTAGGAGGGGGCTCGGGTGAGACCCAGTACTTC; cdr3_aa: CASSLGGGSGETQYF
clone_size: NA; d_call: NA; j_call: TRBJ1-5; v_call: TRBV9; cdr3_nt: TGTGCCAGCAGCGTAGCAGGGCAGCGCAATCAGCCCCAGCATTTT; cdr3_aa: CASSVAGQRNQPQHF
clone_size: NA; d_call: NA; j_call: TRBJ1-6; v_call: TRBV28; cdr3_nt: TGTGCAACCTATAGGGTAGGCCCGGGGAGCTCACCCCTCCACTTT; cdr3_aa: CATYRVGPGSSPLHF
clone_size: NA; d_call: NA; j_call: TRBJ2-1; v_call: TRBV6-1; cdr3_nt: TGTGCCAGCAGTGGAGCCGGGACACCCTCCTACAATGAGCAGTTCTTC; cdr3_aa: CASSGAGTPSYNEQFF
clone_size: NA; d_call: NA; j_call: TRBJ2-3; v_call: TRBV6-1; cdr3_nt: TGTGCCAGCAGTGAGGGCAGGGAAATGGATACGCAGTATTTT; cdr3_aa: CASSEGREMDTQYF
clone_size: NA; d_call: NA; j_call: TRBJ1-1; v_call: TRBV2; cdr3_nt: TGTGCCAGCAATCGTCAACAGAACACTGAAGCTTTCTTT; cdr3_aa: CASNRQQNTEAFF
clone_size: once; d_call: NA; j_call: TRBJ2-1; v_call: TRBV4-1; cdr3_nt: TGCGCCAGCAGCCAAGCCCCGGGACTTGTACATTACAATGAGCAGTTCTTC; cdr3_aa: CASSQAPGLVHYNEQFF
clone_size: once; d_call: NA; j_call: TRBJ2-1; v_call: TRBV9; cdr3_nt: TGTGCCAGCAGCCGCGACAGTCCTGGCTCCTACAATGAGCAGTTCTTC; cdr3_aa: CASSRDSPGSYNEQFF
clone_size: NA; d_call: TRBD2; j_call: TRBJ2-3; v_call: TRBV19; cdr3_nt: TGTGCCAGTAGTTCTCAGGGACTAGCAGGACATAGCACAGATACGCAGTATTTT; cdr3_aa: CASSSQGLAGHSTDTQYF
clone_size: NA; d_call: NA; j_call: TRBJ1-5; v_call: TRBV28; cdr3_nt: TGTGCCAGCAGTTTCGGCAGGGAATTATATAGCAATCAGCCCCAGCATTTT; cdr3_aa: CASSFGRELYSNQPQHF
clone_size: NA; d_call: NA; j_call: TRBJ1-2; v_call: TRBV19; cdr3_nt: TGTGCCAGTAAAGAGTCTGGGAAGGGGAACTATGGCTACACCTTC; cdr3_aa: CASKESGKGNYGYTF
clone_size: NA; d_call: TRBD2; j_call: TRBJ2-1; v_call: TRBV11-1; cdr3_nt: TGTGCCAGCAGCTTAGGTGGACTAGCGGGGCGTGAGCAGTTCTTC; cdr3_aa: CASSLGGLAGREQFF
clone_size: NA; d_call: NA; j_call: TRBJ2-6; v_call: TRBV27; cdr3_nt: TGTGCCAGCAGTCTCGGGACACCCAGCTCTGGGGCCAACGTCCTGACTTTC; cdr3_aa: CASSLGTPSSGANVLTF
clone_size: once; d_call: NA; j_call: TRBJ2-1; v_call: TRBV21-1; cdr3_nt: TGTGCCAGCCCGGGGGGTGAAGCTAATGAGCAGTTCTTC; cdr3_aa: CASPGGEANEQFF
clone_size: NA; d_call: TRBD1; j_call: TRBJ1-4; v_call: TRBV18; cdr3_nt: TGTGCCAGCCATGGACAGGGCAAGAGAACTAATGAAAAACTGTTTTTT; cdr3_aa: CASHGQGKRTNEKLFF
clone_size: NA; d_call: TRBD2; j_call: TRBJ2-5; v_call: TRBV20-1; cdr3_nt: TGCAGTGCTGCGGGGGGAGAGACCCAGTACTTC; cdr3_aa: CSAAGGETQYF
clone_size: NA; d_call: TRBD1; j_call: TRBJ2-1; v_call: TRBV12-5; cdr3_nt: TGTGCTAGTGGTTTAGTAGGACAGGGTCCCCATGAGCAGTTCTTC; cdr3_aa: CASGLVGQGPHEQFF
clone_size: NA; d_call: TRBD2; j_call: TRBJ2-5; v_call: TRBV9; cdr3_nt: TGTGCCAGCAGCGTAGCGGGGGGGAATCGAGAGACCCAGTACTTC; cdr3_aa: CASSVAGGNRETQYF
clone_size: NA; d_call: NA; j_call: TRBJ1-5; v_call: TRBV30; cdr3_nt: TGTGCCTGGAGTGTCCAGGGAAACCAGCCCCAGCATTTT; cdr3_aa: CAWSVQGNQPQHF
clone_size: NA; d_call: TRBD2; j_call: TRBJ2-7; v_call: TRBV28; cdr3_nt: TGTGCCAGCAGTAACCCCCAGGGTGGGAGGGACGAGCAGTACTTC; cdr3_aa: CASSNPQGGRDEQYF
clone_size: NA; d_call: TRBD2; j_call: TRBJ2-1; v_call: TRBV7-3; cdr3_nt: TGTGCCAGCAGCTTGAGCGGGGGGTCCTACAATGAGCAGTTCTTC; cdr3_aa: CASSLSGGSYNEQFF
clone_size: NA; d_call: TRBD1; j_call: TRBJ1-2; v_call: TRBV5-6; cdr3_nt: TGTGCCAGCAGCTTGGACGGACAGGCCATCGGCGGCTACACCTTC; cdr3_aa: CASSLDGQAIGGYTF
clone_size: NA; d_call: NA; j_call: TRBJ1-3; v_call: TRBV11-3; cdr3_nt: TGTGCCAGCAGCTTAGACGGTTCTACTGGAAACACCATATATTTT; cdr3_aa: CASSLDGSTGNTIYF